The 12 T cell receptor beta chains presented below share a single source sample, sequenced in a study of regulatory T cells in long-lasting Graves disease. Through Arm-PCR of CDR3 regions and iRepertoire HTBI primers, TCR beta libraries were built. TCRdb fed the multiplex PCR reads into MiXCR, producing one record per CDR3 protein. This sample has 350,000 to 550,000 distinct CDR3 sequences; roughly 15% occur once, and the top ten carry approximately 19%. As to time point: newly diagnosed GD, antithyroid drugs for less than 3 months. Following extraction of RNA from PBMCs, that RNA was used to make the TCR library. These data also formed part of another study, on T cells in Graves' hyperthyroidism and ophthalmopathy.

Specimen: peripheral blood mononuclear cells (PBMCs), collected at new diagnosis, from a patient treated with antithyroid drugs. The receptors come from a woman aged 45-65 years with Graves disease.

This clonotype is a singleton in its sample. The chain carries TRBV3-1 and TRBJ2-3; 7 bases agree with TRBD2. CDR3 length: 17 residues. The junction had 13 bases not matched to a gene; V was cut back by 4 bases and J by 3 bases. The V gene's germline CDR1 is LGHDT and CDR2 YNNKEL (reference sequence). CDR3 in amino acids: CASSLKLGGSQTDTQYF. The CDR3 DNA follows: TGTGCCAGCAGCCTGAAGTTGGGCGGGAGTCAGACAGATACGCAGTATTTT.

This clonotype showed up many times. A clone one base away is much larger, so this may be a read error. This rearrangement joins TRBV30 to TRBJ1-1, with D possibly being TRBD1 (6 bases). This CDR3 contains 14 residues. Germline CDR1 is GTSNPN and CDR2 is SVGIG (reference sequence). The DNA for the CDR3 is TGTGCCTGGAGACCAACAGGGTTGAACGCTGAAGCTTTCTTT. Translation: CAWRPTGLNAEAFF.

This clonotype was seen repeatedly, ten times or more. The CDR3 loop is CASSQGWGDGYEQYF. The CDR3 nucleotides are TGTGCCAGCAGCCAAGGGTGGGGAGACGGCTACGAGCAGTACTTC. This chain links TRBV28 with TRBJ2-7, with a tentative D call TRBD2 (5 bases). Germline V lookup: CDR1 MDHEN, CDR2 SYDVKM. The CDR3 covers 15 residues. V was shortened by 6 bases and J by 3 bases, with 18 bases between the two germline ends.

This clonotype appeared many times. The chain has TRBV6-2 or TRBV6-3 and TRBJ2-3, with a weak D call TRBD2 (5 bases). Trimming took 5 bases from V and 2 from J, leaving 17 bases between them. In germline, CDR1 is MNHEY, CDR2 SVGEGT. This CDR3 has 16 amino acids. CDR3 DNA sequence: TGTGCCAGCAGTGGACTTCGTCTGGGGTTCACAGATACGCAGTATTTT. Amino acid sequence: CASSGLRLGFTDTQYF.

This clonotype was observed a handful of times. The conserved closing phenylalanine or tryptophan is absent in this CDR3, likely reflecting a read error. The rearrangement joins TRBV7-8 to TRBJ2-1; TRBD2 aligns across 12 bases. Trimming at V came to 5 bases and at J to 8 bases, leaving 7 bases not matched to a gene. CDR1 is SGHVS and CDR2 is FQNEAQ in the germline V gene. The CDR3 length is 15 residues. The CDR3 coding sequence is TGTGCCAGCAGCCAACGACTAGCGGGAGAATATGAGCAGTTCCTC. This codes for CASSQRLAGEYEQFL.

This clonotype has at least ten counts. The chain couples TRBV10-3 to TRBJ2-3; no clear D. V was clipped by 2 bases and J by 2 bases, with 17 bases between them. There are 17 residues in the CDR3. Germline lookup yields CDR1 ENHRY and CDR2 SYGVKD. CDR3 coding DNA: TGTGCCATCAGTGAGACTAAACTGACCCCCTTCACAGATACGCAGTATTTT. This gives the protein CAISETKLTPFTDTQYF.

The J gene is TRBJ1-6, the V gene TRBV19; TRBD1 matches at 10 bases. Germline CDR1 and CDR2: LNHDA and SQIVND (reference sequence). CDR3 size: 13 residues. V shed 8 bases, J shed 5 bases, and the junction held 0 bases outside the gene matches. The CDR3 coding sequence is TGTGCCAGTGGGACAGGGGATAATTCACCCCTCCACTTT. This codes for CASGTGDNSPLHF.

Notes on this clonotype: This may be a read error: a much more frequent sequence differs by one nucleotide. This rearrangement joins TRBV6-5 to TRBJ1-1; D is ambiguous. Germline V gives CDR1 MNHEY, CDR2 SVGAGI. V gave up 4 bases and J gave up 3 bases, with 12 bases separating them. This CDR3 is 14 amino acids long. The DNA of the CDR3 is TGTGCCAGCAGTTGCAGGCGCTCGGACACTGAAGCTTTCTTT. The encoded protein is CASSCRRSDTEAFF.

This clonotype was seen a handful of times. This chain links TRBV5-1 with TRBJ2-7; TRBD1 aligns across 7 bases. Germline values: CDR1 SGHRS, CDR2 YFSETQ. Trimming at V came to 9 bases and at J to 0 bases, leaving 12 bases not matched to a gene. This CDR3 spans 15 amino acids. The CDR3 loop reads CATSPQNRGSYEQYF. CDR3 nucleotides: TGCGCCACCTCCCCCCAAAACAGGGGCTCCTACGAGCAGTACTTC.

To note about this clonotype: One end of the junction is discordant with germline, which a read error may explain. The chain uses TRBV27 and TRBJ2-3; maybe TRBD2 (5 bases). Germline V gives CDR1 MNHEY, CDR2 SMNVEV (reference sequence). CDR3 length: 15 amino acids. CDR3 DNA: TGCGCCAGCAGTGAGTCGTCTGCGCCGGGGGATACGCAGTATTTT. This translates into CASSESSAPGDTQYF.

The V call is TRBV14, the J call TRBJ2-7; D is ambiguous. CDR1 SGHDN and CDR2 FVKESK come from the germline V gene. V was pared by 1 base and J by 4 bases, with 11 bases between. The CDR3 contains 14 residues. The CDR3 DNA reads TGTGCCAGCAGCCAAGGAGTTCCCTTGTACGAGCAGTACTTC. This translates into CASSQGVPLYEQYF. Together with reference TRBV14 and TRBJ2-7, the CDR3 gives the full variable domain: EAGVTQFPSHSVIEKGQTVTLRCDPISGHDNLYWYRRVMGKEIKFLLHFVKESKQDESGMPNNRFLAERTGGTYSTLKVQPAELEDSGVYFCASSQGVPLYEQYFGPGTRLTVT.

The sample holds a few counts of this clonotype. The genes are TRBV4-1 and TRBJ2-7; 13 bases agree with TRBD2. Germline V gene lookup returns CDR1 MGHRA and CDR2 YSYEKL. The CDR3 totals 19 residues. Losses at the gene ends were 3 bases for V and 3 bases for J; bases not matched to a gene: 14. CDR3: CASSHAPTSGRAGGYEQYF. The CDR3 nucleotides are TGCGCCAGCAGCCATGCCCCTACTAGCGGGAGGGCCGGGGGCTACGAGCAGTACTTC.